The 2 T cell receptor beta chains below were found in one sample sequenced in a study of blood T cell repertoires in COVID-19. Only in-frame clones appear in the TCRdb table, and some are missing; sequencing was by immunoSEQ multiplex PCR. The sample consists of about 60,000 clones, 85% of them appearing once. The sequencing input was peripheral blood. Receptors originate from a human donor in a cohort sampled during active COVID-19.

The J gene is TRBJ1-1, the V gene TRBV6-5; 7 bases are shared with TRBD1. After removal of 0 bases from V and 2 bases from J, the junction contained 3 bases not matched to a gene. Looked up from germline, CDR1 is MNHEY and CDR2 is SVGAGI. The CDR3 totals 15 residues. CDR3 in amino acids: CASSYSQGLNTEAFF. The CDR3 DNA sequence: TGTGCCAGCAGTTACTCACAGGGGCTTAACACTGAAGCTTTCTTT.

V is TRBV5-1 and J is TRBJ1-4; 9 bases agree with TRBD1. V lost 6 bases and J lost 8; bases outside the gene matches: 11. CDR3 size: 15 residues. The germline gives CDR1 SGHRS, CDR2 YFSETQ. The CDR3 here is CASKPTGQGKEKLFF. The CDR3 DNA sequence: TGCGCCAGCAAGCCGACGGGACAGGGAAAAGAAAAACTGTTTTTT.